This T cell receptor beta chain stems from a study of OX40 agonist ivuxolimab in advanced cancers. Study-level information: As their treatment, patients were administered ivuxolimab, an agonistic anti-OX40 (CD134) antibody. Study-wide results and limits: The expanded peripheral T cells' antigen specificity was not determined. Patients who responded partially at 0.1-3.0 mg/kg showed clonal expansion ranking among the lowest.

Trimming left V 2 bases short and J 1 base short, with 9 bases between. The CDR3 loop spans 14 amino acids. Germline V gene data show CDR1 as SGHRS and CDR2 as YFSETQ. This clone was picked up one time. Antigen unknown. Data came from immunoSEQ multiplex PCR; TCRdb stores just in-frame clones and leaves some out. Among roughly 70,000 clones, 88% were seen once, and the ten largest hold approximately 0.5%. The sequence derives from an adult with an advanced solid tumor such as melanoma, head and neck, liver or kidney cancer. The sample consisted of CD4+ or CD8+ T cells sorted from blood, taken in a trial of the OX40 agonist ivuxolimab. The chain uses TRBV5-1 and TRBJ2-5; D possibly corresponds to TRBD1 (6 bases). The CDR3 DNA follows: TGCGCCAGCAGCTTCAGGGGTATCCAAGAGACCCAGTACTTC. It specifies CASSFRGIQETQYF.